This T cell receptor beta chain is drawn from a study of blood T cell repertoires in COVID-19. About the research overall: The United States, Italy and Spain supplied acute and convalescent COVID-19 samples. PBMCs, B-cell-depleted T cells, or T cells were the source of the cDNA or gDNA that made up the material.

Original data processing: Reference gene primer amplification in the assay estimated nucleated cell counts. Only in-frame clones appear in the TCRdb table, and some are missing; sequencing was by immunoSEQ multiplex PCR. The D gene and trimming were derived from the DNA, and the V and J assignments and clone size from that table. The sample yields under 200,000 clones, approximately 91% seen once. The germline V gene encodes CDR1 SGHRS and CDR2 YFSETQ. The J segment lost 1 base and the V segment lost 4 bases, leaving 6 bases of the junction unmatched. This CDR3 comprises 15 residues. The sequence came from a man younger than 35 with acute or convalescent COVID-19. The chain joins TRBV5-1 to TRBJ1-2; TRBD1 matches at 8 bases. The sample consisted of peripheral blood. CDR3 nucleotide sequence: TGCGCCAGCAGCCACGGGACAGGTCTTAACTATGGCTACACCTTC. This translates into CASSHGTGLNYGYTF.